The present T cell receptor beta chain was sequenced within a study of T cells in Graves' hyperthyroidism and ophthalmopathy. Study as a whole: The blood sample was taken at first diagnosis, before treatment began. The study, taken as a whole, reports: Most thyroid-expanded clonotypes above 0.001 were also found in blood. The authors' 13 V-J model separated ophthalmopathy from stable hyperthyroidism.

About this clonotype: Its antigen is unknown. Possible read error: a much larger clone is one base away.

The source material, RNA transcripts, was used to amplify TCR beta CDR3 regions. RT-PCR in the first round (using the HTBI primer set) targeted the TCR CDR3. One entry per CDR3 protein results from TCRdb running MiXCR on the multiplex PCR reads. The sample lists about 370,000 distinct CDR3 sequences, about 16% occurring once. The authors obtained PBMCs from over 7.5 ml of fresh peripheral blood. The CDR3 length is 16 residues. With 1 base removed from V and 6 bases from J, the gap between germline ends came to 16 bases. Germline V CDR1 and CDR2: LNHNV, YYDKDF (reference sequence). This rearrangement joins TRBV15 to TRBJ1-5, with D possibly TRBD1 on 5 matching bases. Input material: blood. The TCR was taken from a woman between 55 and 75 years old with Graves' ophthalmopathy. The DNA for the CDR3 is TGTGCCACCAGCAGAGGCGCGACGGAGAGGGGTCAGCCCCAGCATTTT. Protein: CATSRGATERGQPQHF.